This entry lists 22 T cell receptor beta chains sequenced from one sample in a study of early T cells in non-severe SARS-CoV-2 infection. TCRdb independently ran MiXCR on the 5' RACE reads; one entry per CDR3 protein. This sample has approximately 70,000 distinct CDR3 sequences; roughly 5.3% occur once, and the top ten carry 7.3%. Sequencing was performed on whole blood, taken at baseline. These receptors were taken from an adult who was a healthcare worker with PCR-confirmed SARS-CoV-2 infection or an uninfected control (not recorded which).

This clonotype occurred a few times. The rearrangement joins TRBV5-4 to TRBJ1-1, with D uncertain. Trimming pared 4 bases from V and 5 bases from J, leaving 9 bases between. Germline CDR1 reads SGHNT; CDR2 reads YYREEE (reference sequence). CDR3 length equals 12 residues. CDR3 protein: CASSPAGTEAFF. The CDR3 nucleotides are TGTGCCAGCAGCCCGGCCGGGACTGAAGCTTTCTTT. The entire variable domain, with the rest obtained from reference TRBV5-4 and TRBJ1-1, is as follows: ETGVTQSPTHLIKTRGQQVTLRCSSQSGHNTVSWYQQALGQGPQFIFQYYREEENGRGNFPPRFSGLQFPNYSSELNVNALELDDSALYLCASSPAGTEAFFGQGTRLTVV.

This clonotype has more than one count but fewer than ten. The J gene is TRBJ2-1, the V gene TRBV6-5, with D tentatively TRBD1 or TRBD2 (5 bases each). The CDR3 contains 17 residues. CDR1 is MNHEY, CDR2 SVGAGI, per germline. Trimming shortened V by 5 bases and J by 0 bases, and 17 bases separated the two germline ends. CDR3 sequence reads: CASSRRDPGSSYNEQFF. CDR3 nucleotides: TGTGCCAGCAGTCGCCGGGACCCTGGAAGCTCCTACAATGAGCAGTTCTTC.

This clonotype was picked up a small number of times. The gene calls are TRBV5-1 and TRBJ2-7; D tentatively fits TRBD1 or TRBD2 (5 bases each). V lost 5 bases and J 2 bases, leaving 23 bases between the germline ends. From germline, CDR1 is SGHRS and CDR2 YFSETQ. This CDR3 is 17 amino acids long. The CDR3 spells CASRPDPGTETAYEQYF. CDR3 in DNA: TGCGCCAGCAGACCCGATCCCGGGACGGAAACTGCCTACGAGCAGTACTTC. Combining the CDR3 with reference TRBV5-1 and TRBJ2-7 gives the whole variable domain KAGVTQTPRYLIKTRGQQVTLSCSPISGHRSVSWYQQTPGQGLQFLFEYFSETQRNKGNFPGRFSGRQFSNSRSEMNVSTLELGDSALYLCASRPDPGTETAYEQYFGPGTRLTVT.

This clonotype was detected ten times or more. The V call is TRBV12-3 or TRBV12-4, the J call TRBJ2-6; 8 bases match TRBD1. The ends lost 7 bases at V and 4 bases at J; junction bases unmatched: 12. This CDR3 comprises 17 residues. CDR3: CASTPDRGGFGANVLTF. The CDR3 region has the DNA TGTGCCAGCACCCCAGACAGGGGAGGTTTCGGGGCCAACGTCCTGACTTTC.

This clonotype showed up many times. The chain has TRBV29-1 and TRBJ1-1; possible D gene TRBD1, 5 bases. The germline V and J ends were trimmed by 3 bases and 0 bases, with 11 bases remaining between them. Germline V gives CDR1 SQVTM, CDR2 ANQGSEA. The CDR3 is 14 residues long. This chain's CDR3 is CSVEDTFLNTEAFF. For the CDR3, the DNA is TGCAGCGTTGAGGACACTTTCTTGAACACTGAAGCTTTCTTT.

This clonotype was detected a few times. The chain has TRBV29-1 and TRBJ1-1; the D is unclear. The CDR3 is made up of 16 amino acids. V lost 3 bases and J lost 2, with 19 bases in between. Per germline, CDR1 SQVTM and CDR2 ANQGSEA. CDR3 sequence reads: CSVDLLSARVNTEAFF. The CDR3 nucleotides read TGCAGCGTTGATTTGTTAAGCGCCCGAGTAAACACTGAAGCTTTCTTT. The whole variable domain, remainder taken from reference TRBV29-1 and TRBJ1-1, is SAVISQKPSRDICQRGTSLTIQCQVDSQVTMMFWYRQQPGQSLTLIATANQGSEATYESGFVIDKFPISRPNLTFSTLTVSNMSPEDSSIYLCSVDLLSARVNTEAFFGQGTRLTVV.

This clonotype was observed a few times. The V and J genes are TRBV19 and TRBJ2-5; D unclear. Per germline, CDR1 LNHDA and CDR2 SQIVND (reference sequence). The CDR3 runs 13 residues. Trimming took off 0 bases at V and 0 bases at J, with 2 bases between the two ends. In nucleotides, the CDR3 is TGTGCCAGTAGTATAGAGAACCAAGAGACCCAGTACTTC. It translates to CASSIENQETQYF.

This clonotype has only a few counts. The chain joins TRBV3-1 to TRBJ1-1; D is perhaps TRBD1 (6 bases). This CDR3 is built from 14 residues. CDR1 is LGHDT, CDR2 YNNKEL, per germline (reference sequence). V was trimmed by 0 bases and J by 12 bases, leaving 17 bases between them. The CDR3 here is CASSQDSSGGRTFF. DNA of the CDR3: TGTGCCAGCAGCCAAGACAGTTCGGGGGGGCGAACTTTCTTT.

The chain employs TRBV4-1 and TRBJ2-3; perhaps TRBD1 as D (5 bases). The germline CDR1 and CDR2 sequences are MGHRA and YSYEKL. The CDR3 covers 18 residues. With 2 bases removed from V and 3 bases from J, the gap between germline ends came to 21 bases. CDR3 residues: CASSQPPLGQENTDTQYF. The CDR3 DNA reads as TGCGCCAGCAGCCAACCTCCGTTGGGGCAGGAGAATACAGATACGCAGTATTTT.

This clonotype has just a few counts. This chain uses TRBV2 with TRBJ1-2; perhaps TRBD1 as D (6 bases). Germline CDR1 is SNHLY and CDR2 is FYNNEI. The CDR3 contains 15 residues. V dropped 6 bases and J dropped 0 bases, with 14 bases sitting between them. The CDR3 coding sequence is TGTGCCAGCAGCTCCCGACAGGAATCTAACTATGGCTACACCTTC. Translating gives CASSSRQESNYGYTF.

This clonotype was seen a few times. V is TRBV15 and J is TRBJ1-2; 8 bases are shared with TRBD1. The CDR3 loop spans 16 amino acids. The germline CDR1 and CDR2 sequences are LNHNV and YYDKDF (reference sequence). Losses at the gene ends were 4 bases for V and 4 bases for J; bases not matched to a gene: 11. The CDR3 sequence is CATSKPRGTGSYGYTF. The CDR3 DNA sequence: TGTGCCACCAGCAAACCCCGAGGGACAGGATCCTATGGCTACACCTTC.

This clonotype was detected ten times or more. This chain links TRBV5-1 with TRBJ2-7; tentatively, D is TRBD2 (7 bases). V was clipped by 5 bases and J by 3 bases, with 12 bases between them. CDR3 size: 13 residues. Germline CDR1 SGHRS, CDR2 YFSETQ. CDR3 nucleotides: TGCGCCAGCAGGGACGGGGGGCTCTACGAGCAGTACTTC. This codes for CASRDGGLYEQYF.

The V and J genes are TRBV18 and TRBJ1-4; D is uncertain. The germline V gene has CDR1 KGHSH and CDR2 LQKENI. The V gene lost 6 bases and the J gene lost 7 bases, with 12 bases spanning the gap. The CDR3 covers 13 residues. The CDR3 reads CASSKNGGEKLFF. For the CDR3, the DNA is TGTGCCAGCTCCAAAAACGGCGGTGAAAAACTGTTTTTT.

The chain joins TRBV11-3 to TRBJ2-2; a weak D match, TRBD1 (6 bases). The germline V gene has CDR1 SGHNT and CDR2 YENEEA. Trimming took off 5 bases at V and 3 bases at J, with 10 bases between the two ends. The CDR3 length is 14 residues. In DNA form, the CDR3 reads TGTGCCAGCAGCGGGCAGGGGTACACCGGGGAGCTGTTTTTT. Translation gives CASSGQGYTGELFF.

The count of this clonotype is one. This could be a read error, since a much larger clone is one nucleotide away. The chain has TRBV29-1 and TRBJ2-7, with 7 positions matching TRBD1. J was trimmed by 6 bases and V by 0 bases; bases with no gene match: 5. Looked up from germline, CDR1 is SQVTM and CDR2 is ANQGSEA. This CDR3 spans 13 amino acids. This chain's CDR3 is CSVEEDRPCEQYF. CDR3 DNA: TGCAGCGTTGAAGAGGACAGGCCCTGCGAGCAGTACTTC.

This clonotype has more than one count but fewer than ten. The chain employs TRBV18 and TRBJ1-6; D is ambiguous. The CDR3 runs 15 residues. Germline V gives CDR1 KGHSH, CDR2 LQKENI. The V and J ends lost 2 bases and 7 bases respectively, with 12 bases between them. CDR3 bases: TGTGCCAGCTCACCAACAGTACAGACGAATTCACCCCTCCACTTT. As protein: CASSPTVQTNSPLHF.

This clonotype was seen many times. The chain joins TRBV7-6 to TRBJ1-5, with a weak D call TRBD1 (5 bases). This CDR3 region has 13 residues. CDR1 SGHVS and CDR2 FNYEAQ come from the germline V gene. V was cut by 2 bases and J by 7 bases, with 9 bases left in between. The CDR3 loop is CASSLKWDQPQHF. The CDR3 bases are TGTGCCAGCAGCTTAAAATGGGACCAGCCCCAGCATTTT.

There are many counts of this clonotype. The CDR3 nucleotides read TGTGCCAGCAGTCAGACGGGACAGGGCTACGAGCAGTACTTC. Protein sequence: CASSQTGQGYEQYF. V and J are TRBV12-3 or TRBV12-4 and TRBJ2-7; 9 positions agree with TRBD1. V shed 5 bases and J 3 bases; nucleotides not matched to a gene: 5. This CDR3 is 14 amino acids long.

At least ten counts were recorded for this clonotype. The gene calls are TRBV20-1 and TRBJ2-6, with D perhaps given as TRBD1 or TRBD2 (5 bases each). In germline, CDR1 is DFQATT, CDR2 SNEGSKA (reference sequence). V lost 1 base and J 0 bases, leaving 7 bases between the germline ends. The CDR3 sequence is 15 residues long. CDR3 DNA: TGCAGTGCTAGAGTTGGGGGCTCTGGGGCCAACGTCCTGACTTTC. Its protein is CSARVGGSGANVLTF.

The rearrangement uses TRBV18 and TRBJ2-1; 13 bases map to TRBD2. Germline CDR1 is KGHSH and CDR2 is LQKENI. The trim removed 2 bases at V and 9 bases at J, leaving 7 bases unmatched. CDR3 size: 16 residues. Here the CDR3 reads CASSPSGLAGAGEQFF. CDR3 DNA sequence: TGTGCCAGCTCACCATCTGGACTAGCGGGAGCTGGTGAGCAGTTCTTC.

Many counts were recorded for this clonotype. V gene TRBV6-5 combines with J gene TRBJ1-1; maybe TRBD1 (6 bases). V shed 0 bases and J shed 5 bases, with 13 bases lying between them. Germline CDR1 reads MNHEY; CDR2 reads SVGAGI. The CDR3 is 15 residues long. The chain's CDR3 is CASSYSTGGRTEAFF. The CDR3, as DNA: TGTGCCAGCAGTTACTCGACGGGGGGGCGGACTGAAGCTTTCTTT.

This clonotype occurred a few times. The chain combines TRBV10-3 with TRBJ1-2, with 8 bases aligning to TRBD1. V dropped 4 bases and J dropped 3; count of bases not matched to a gene: 7. Germline assignment: CDR1 ENHRY and CDR2 SYGVKD. The CDR3 length is 15 residues. Here the CDR3 reads CAISASTGEYYGYTF. CDR3 coding DNA: TGTGCCATCAGTGCCTCGACAGGGGAGTACTATGGCTACACCTTC.